This T cell receptor beta chain derives from a study of T cells after yellow fever vaccination. General study results and limits: Subsequent to the booster, the majority of primary-vaccination clones reappeared (around 96% CD4, 88% CD8). Peaking on day 5 versus 15, the secondary response was faster but weaker.

5'RACE template switching produced TCR cDNA carrying a universal primer site and UMIs. TCRdb re-analysed the 5' RACE reads in MiXCR, keeping a single row per CDR3 protein. The sample yields about 170,000 distinct CDR3 sequences, approximately 9.9% seen once. This clonotype was counted only a few times. Antigen: not known. The receptor's source is a man aged 18 to 30 who received the YFV17D yellow fever vaccine. The sequences come from CD8+ T cells sorted from PBMCs, collected 15 days after the yellow fever booster vaccination.

CDR3 sequence: CASSWLAGGRNEQYF. The CDR3 DNA sequence: TGTGCCAGCAGCTGGTTAGCGGGGGGGCGCAACGAGCAGTACTTC. This chain links TRBV7-3 with TRBJ2-7, with 11 bases aligning to TRBD2. This CDR3 region has 15 residues. Germline loops: CDR1 SGHTA, CDR2 FQGTGA. J gave up 5 bases and V 4 bases, and 7 bases lay outside the gene matches.